These 10 T cell receptor beta chains were all obtained from the same sample, sequenced in a study of T cell repertoires in cytomegalovirus infection. TCRdb ran MiXCR on the reads and lists one entry per CDR3 protein. The repertoire holds some 97,000 distinct CDR3 sequences, 20% to 30% seen once, with 39% in the top ten. Sequenced: CD8+ T cells from PBMCs. The receptors here all came from a human donor in good health (CMV status not recorded). Some clones in this sample may be carry-over from other donors' samples.

This clonotype has ten or more counts. V is TRBV28 and J is TRBJ2-1; a weak D match, TRBD1 (5 bases). The germline V gene has CDR1 MDHEN and CDR2 SYDVKM. V was clipped by 3 bases and J by 1 base, with 13 bases between them. The CDR3 length is 16 residues. The CDR3 region is CASSFPKDTSYNEQFF. The DNA for the CDR3 is TGTGCCAGCAGTTTTCCAAAGGACACATCCTACAATGAGCAGTTCTTC. Full variable domain (missing parts from reference TRBV28 and TRBJ2-1): DVKVTQSSRYLVKRTGEKVFLECVQDMDHENMFWYRQDPGLGLRLIYFSYDVKMKEKGDIPEGYSVSREKKERFSLILESASTNQTSMYLCASSFPKDTSYNEQFFGPGTRLTVL.

The table lists this clonotype with a few counts. The V and J genes are TRBV7-2 and TRBJ1-6; D unresolved. The V end lost 6 bases, the J end lost 4 bases, and 10 bases lay between the germline ends. The CDR3 contains 14 residues. CDR1 and CDR2 (germline): SGHTA, FQGNSA. The CDR3 DNA reads TGTGCCAGCAGTGAAGGACCGTATAATTCACCCCTCCACTTT. This gives the protein CASSEGPYNSPLHF.

The CDR3 loop is CVSSPLPGPSYEQYV. For the CDR3, the DNA is TGTGTCAGCAGTCCCCTTCCCGGGCCCTCTTACGAGCAGTACGTC. The rearrangement uses TRBV27 and TRBJ2-7, with D unresolved. The CDR3 loop spans 15 amino acids. Germline V gene sequence: CDR1 MNHEY, CDR2 SMNVEV (reference sequence).

This clonotype was counted a single time. Here the CDR3 omits its conserved ending phenylalanine or tryptophan, so a read error is the likely source. The V call is TRBV6-8, the J call TRBJ2-2; 7 nucleotides match TRBD1. Germline values: CDR1 MNHGY, CDR2 SAAAGT. The trim removed 5 bases at V and 6 bases at J, leaving 3 bases unmatched. The CDR3 extends over 13 amino acids. Written as DNA, the CDR3 is TGTGCCAGCAGTCCCCAGGGGGCCGGGGAGCTGTTTCTT. Translation: CASSPQGAGELFL.

The J gene is TRBJ2-1, the V gene TRBV20-1; 7 bases align to TRBD2. CDR1 and CDR2 (germline): DFQATT, SNEGSKA (reference sequence). Trimming took 0 bases from V and 6 from J; bases not matched to a gene: 8. CDR3 length: 15 amino acids. The CDR3 loop is CSARDWREPVNEQFF. Written as DNA, the CDR3 is TGCAGTGCTAGAGATTGGCGGGAGCCGGTCAATGAGCAGTTCTTC.

This clonotype was recorded a few times. This chain uses TRBV6-6 with TRBJ2-2; the match to TRBD2 covers 11 bases. CDR1 and CDR2 (germline): MNHNY, SVGAGI (reference sequence). With 5 bases clipped from V and 5 bases from J, the junction kept 7 bases outside the gene matches. The CDR3 spans 16 residues. The CDR3 DNA reads as TGTGCCAGCAGTCCCACTAGCGGGGGTTTTACCGGGGAGCTGTTTTTT. It translates to CASSPTSGGFTGELFF.

The table lists this clonotype with many counts. The chain couples TRBV7-2 to TRBJ2-3, with a possible D match to TRBD2 (5 bases). Germline assignment: CDR1 SGHTA and CDR2 FQGNSA. V lost 1 base to trimming and J lost 0 bases, with 8 bases between them. The CDR3 contains 15 residues. The CDR3 loop is CASSLGRTSTDTQYF. In nucleotides, the CDR3 is TGTGCCAGCAGCTTAGGGCGGACTAGCACAGATACGCAGTATTTT.

The J gene is TRBJ2-3, the V gene TRBV6-1; weak D call: TRBD1 (7 bases). The CDR3 is made up of 12 amino acids. Trimming shortened V by 10 bases and J by 8 bases, and 16 bases separated the two germline ends. Per germline, CDR1 MNHNS and CDR2 SASEGT. CDR3 amino acids: CAIYRGGGTQYF. The CDR3 DNA is TGTGCCATCTACAGGGGAGGTGGTACGCAGTATTTT.

This clonotype was observed many times. This chain uses TRBV7-6 with TRBJ2-3; 9 bases map to TRBD2. The CDR3 spans 16 residues. In germline, CDR1 is SGHVS, CDR2 FNYEAQ. J lost 2 bases, V lost 5 bases, and 8 bases had no gene match. The CDR3 region is CASSPAGGGATDTQYF. In DNA form, the CDR3 reads TGTGCCAGCAGCCCAGCCGGCGGGGGGGCCACAGATACGCAGTATTTT.

The CDR3 DNA reads as TGCAGCGTTATGGGGGGGGGCATCAATGAGCAGTTCTTC. Translation gives CSVMGGGINEQFF. This chain connects TRBV29-1 to TRBJ2-1; TRBD2 is a possible D gene (7 bases). This CDR3 has 13 residues. CDR1 and CDR2 from the germline V gene are SQVTM and ANQGSEA. Trimming shortened V by 5 bases and J by 6 bases, and 14 bases separated the two germline ends.